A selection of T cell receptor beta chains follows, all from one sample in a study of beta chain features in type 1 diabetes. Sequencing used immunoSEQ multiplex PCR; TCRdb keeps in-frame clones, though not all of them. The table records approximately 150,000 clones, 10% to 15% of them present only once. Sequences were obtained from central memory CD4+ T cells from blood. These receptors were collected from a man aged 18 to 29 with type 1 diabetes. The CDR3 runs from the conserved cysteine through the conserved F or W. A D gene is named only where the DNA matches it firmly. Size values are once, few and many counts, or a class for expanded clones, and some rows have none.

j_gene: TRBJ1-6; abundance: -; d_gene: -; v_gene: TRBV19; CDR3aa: CASSRDGTNNSPLHF
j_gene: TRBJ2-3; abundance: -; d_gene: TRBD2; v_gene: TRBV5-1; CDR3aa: CASSATSGGASTDTQYF
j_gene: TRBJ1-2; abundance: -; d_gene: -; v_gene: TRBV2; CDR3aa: CASNRPNYGYTF
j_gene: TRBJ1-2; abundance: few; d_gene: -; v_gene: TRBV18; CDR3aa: CASSPQGQTNYGYTF
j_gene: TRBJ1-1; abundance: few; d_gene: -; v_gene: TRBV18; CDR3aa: CASSPVPQMNTEAFF
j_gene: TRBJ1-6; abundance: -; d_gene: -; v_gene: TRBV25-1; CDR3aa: CASSDVGFNSPLHF
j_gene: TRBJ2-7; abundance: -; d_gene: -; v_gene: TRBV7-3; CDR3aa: CASSNGGSGYEQYF
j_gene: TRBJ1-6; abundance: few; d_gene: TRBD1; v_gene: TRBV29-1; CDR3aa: CSVEKDRENSPLHF
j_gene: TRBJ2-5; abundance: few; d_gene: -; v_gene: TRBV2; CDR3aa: CASVDAGNAETQYF
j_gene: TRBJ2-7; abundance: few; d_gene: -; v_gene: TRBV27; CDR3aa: CASSLSLGLWYEQYF
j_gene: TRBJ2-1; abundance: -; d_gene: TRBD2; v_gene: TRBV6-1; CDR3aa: CASRDGGAIGNEQFF
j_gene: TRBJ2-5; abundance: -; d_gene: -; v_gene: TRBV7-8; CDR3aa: CASTIGETQYF
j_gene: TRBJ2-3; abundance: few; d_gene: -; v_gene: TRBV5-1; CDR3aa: CASSEHGTDTQYF
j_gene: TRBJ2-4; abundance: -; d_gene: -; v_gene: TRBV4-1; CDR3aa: CASSQASGVGNIQYF
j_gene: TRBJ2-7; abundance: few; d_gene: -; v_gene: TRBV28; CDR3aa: CASSGVVYEQYF
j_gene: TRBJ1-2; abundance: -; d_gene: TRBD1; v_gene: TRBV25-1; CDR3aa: CASSEDRVGYGYTF
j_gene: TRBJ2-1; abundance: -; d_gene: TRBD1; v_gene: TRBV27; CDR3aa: CASSFCDRVLFPYNEQFF
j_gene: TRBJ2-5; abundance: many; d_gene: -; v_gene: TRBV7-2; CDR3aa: CASSSSSVVETQYF
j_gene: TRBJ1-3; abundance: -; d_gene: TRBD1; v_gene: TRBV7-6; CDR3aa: CASSPRTGSGNTIYF
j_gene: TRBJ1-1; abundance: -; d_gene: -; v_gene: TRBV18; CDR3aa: CASSPRGIPLRDTEAFF
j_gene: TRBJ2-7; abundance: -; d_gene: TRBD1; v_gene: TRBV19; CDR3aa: CASNPTGTYEQYF
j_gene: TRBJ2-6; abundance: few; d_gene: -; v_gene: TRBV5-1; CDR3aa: CASSLDPSGANVLTF
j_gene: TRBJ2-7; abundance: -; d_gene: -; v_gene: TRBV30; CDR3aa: CAWSVVNIEQYF
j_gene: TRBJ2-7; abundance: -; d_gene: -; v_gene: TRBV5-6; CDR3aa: CASRQAPSYEQYF
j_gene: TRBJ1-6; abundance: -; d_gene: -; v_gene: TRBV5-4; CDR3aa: CASNLDIANSPLHF
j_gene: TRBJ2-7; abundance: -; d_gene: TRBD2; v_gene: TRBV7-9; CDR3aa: CASSPGTSSYEQYF
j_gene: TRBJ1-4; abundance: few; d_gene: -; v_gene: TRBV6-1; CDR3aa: CASARSGLDNEKLFF
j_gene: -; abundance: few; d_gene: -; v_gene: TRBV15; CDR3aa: CATSRDLASSYEQYF
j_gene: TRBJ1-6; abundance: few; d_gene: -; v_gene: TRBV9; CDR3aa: CASSVRDSYNSPLHF